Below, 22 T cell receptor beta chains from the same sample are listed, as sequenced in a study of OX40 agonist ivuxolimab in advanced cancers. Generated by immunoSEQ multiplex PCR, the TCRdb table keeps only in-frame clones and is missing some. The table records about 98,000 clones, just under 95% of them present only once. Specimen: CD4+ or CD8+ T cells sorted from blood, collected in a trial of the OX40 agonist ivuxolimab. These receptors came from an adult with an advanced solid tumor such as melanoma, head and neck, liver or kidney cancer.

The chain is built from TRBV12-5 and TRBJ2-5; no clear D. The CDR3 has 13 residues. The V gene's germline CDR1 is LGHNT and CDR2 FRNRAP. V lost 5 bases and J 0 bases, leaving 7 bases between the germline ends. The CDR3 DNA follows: TGTGCTAGTGGTCCTCCCAACCAAGAGACCCAGTACTTC. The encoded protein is CASGPPNQETQYF.

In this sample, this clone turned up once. The CDR3 nucleotides read TGTGCCTGGAGTGACGCGGACGGCCCTTATAGCAATCAGCCCCAGCATTTT. Translation gives CAWSDADGPYSNQPQHF. V is TRBV30 and J is TRBJ1-5; D remains unclear. The CDR3 runs to 17 residues. Germline V gives CDR1 GTSNPN, CDR2 SVGIG (reference sequence). V was trimmed by 1 base and J by 0 bases, leaving 16 bases between them.

For the CDR3, the DNA is TGTGCCAGCAGTTTATTCGTGAACACTGAAGCTTTCTTT. This codes for CASSLFVNTEAFF. This chain uses TRBV28 with TRBJ1-1, with D unresolved. Deletions cut 1 base from V and 0 bases from J, with 3 bases between. Germline CDR1 reads MDHEN; CDR2 reads SYDVKM. The CDR3 covers 13 residues.

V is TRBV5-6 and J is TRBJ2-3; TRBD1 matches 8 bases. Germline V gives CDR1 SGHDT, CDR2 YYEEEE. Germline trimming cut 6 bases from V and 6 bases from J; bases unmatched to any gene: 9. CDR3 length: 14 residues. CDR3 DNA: TGTGCCAGCACCTTTAGACAGGGGCCGGATACGCAGTATTTT. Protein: CASTFRQGPDTQYF.

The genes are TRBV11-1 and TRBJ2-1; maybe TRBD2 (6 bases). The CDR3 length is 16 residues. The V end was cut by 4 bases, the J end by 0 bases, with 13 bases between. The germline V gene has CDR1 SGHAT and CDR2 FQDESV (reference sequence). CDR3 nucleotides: TGTGCCAGCAGCTCCGGGAGTGGGGCCTCCTACAATGAGCAGTTCTTC. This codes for CASSSGSGASYNEQFF.

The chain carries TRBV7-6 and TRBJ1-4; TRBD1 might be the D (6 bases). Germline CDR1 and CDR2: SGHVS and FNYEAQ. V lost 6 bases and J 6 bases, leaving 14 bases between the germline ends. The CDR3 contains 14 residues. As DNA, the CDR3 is TGTGCCAGCAGTCGTCAAGAGGGGGATGAAAAACTGTTTTTT. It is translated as CASSRQEGDEKLFF. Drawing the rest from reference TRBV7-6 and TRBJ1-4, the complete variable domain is GAGVSQSPRYKVTKRGQDVALRCDPISGHVSLYWYRQALGQGPEFLTYFNYEAQQDKSGLPNDRFSAERPEGSISTLTIQRTEQRDSAMYRCASSRQEGDEKLFFGSGTQLSVL.

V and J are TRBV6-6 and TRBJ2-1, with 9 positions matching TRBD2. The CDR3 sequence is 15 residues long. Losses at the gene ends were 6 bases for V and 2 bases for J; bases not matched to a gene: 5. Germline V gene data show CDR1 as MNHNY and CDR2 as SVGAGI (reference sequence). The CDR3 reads CASSLAGATYNEQFF. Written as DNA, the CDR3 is TGTGCCAGCAGCTTAGCGGGGGCCACCTACAATGAGCAGTTCTTC.

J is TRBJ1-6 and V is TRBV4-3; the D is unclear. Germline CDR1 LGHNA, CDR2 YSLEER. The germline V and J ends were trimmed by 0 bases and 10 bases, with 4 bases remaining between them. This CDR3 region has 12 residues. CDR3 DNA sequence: TGCGCCAGCAGCCAAGACCGGTCACCCCTCCACTTT. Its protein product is CASSQDRSPLHF.

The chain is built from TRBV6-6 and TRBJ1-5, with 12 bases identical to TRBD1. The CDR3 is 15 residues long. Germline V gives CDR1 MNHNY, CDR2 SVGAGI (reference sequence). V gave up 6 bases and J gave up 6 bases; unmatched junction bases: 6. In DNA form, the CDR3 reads TGTGCCAGCAGGCCTCCGGGACAGGGGGCTCAGCCCCAGCATTTT. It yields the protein CASRPPGQGAQPQHF.

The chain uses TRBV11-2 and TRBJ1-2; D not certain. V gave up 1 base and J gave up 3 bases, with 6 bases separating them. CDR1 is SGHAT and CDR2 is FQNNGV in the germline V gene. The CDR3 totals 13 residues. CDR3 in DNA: TGTGCCAGCAGCTTAGGGTTCGACTATGGCTACACCTTC. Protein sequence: CASSLGFDYGYTF.

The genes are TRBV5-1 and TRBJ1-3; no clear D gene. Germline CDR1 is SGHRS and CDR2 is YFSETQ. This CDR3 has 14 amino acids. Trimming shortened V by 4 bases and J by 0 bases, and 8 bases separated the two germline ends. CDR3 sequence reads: CASSKAPSGNTIYF. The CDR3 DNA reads TGCGCCAGCAGCAAGGCCCCCTCTGGAAACACCATATATTTT.

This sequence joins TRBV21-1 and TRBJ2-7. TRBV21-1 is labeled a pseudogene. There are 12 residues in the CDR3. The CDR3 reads CASSKVSYEQYV. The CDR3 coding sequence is TGTGCCAGCAGCAAAGTTTCCTACGAGCAGTACGTC.

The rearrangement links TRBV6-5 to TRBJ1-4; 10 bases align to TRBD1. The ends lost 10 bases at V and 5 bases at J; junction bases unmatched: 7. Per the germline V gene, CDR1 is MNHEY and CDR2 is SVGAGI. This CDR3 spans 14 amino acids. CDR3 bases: TGTGCCACCAAGGCGGGACAGGGGAATGAAAAACTGTTTTTT. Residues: CATKAGQGNEKLFF.

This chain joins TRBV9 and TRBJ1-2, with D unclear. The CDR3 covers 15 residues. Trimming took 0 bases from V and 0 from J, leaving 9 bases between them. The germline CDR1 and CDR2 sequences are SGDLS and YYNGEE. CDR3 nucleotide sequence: TGTGCCAGCAGCGTAGATGTCAGTCCTAACTATGGCTACACCTTC. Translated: CASSVDVSPNYGYTF. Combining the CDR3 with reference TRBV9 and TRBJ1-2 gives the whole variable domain DSGVTQTPKHLITATGQRVTLRCSPRSGDLSVYWYQQSLDQGLQFLIQYYNGEERAKGNILERFSAQQFPDLHSELNLSSLELGDSALYFCASSVDVSPNYGYTFGSGTRLTVV.

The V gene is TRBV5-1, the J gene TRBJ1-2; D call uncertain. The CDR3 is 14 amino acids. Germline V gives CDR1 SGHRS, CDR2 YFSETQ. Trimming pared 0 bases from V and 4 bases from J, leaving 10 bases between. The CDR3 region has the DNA TGCGCCAGCAGCTTGGTCGGCGGAAGCTATGGCTACACCTTC. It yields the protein CASSLVGGSYGYTF.

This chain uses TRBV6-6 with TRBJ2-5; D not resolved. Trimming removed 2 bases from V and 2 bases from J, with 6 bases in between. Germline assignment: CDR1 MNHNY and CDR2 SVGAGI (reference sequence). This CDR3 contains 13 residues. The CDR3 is CASSYLEQETQYF. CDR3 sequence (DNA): TGTGCCAGCAGTTACCTAGAACAAGAGACCCAGTACTTC.

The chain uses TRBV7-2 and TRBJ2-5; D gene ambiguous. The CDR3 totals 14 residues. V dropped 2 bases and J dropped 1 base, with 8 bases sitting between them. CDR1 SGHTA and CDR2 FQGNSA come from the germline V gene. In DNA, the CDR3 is TGTGCCAGCAGCTTATCAGGTGCCCAAGAGACCCAGTACTTC. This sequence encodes CASSLSGAQETQYF.

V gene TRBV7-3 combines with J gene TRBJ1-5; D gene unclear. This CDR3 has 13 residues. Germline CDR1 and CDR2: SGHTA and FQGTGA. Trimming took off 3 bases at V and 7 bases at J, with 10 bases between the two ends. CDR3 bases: TGTGCCAGCAGCTTTTCGGTGGACCAGCCCCAGCATTTT. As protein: CASSFSVDQPQHF.

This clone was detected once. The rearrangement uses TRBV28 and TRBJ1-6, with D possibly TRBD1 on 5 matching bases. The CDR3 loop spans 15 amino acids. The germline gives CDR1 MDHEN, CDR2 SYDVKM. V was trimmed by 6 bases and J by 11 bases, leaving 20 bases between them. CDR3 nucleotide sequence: TGTGCCAGCAGCATATCAACAGGCCCTTGGACACCCCTCCACTTT. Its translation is CASSISTGPWTPLHF.

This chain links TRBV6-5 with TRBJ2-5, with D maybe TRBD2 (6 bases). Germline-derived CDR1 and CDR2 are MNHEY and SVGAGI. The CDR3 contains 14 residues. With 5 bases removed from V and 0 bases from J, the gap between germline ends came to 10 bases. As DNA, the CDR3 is TGTGCCAGCAGTCCGACTAGGTACCAAGAGACCCAGTACTTC. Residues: CASSPTRYQETQYF.

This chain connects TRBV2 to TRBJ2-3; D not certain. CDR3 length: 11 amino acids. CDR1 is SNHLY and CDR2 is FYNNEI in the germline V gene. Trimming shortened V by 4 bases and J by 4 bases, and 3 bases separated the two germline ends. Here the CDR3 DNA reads TGTGCCAGCAGTGTTTCAGATACGCAGTATTTT. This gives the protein CASSVSDTQYF.

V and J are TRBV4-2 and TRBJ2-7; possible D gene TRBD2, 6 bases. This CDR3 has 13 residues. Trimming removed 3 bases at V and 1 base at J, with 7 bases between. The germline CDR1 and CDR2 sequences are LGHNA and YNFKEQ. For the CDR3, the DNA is TGTGCCAGCAGCCACAGCGGGTCCTACGAGCAGTACTTC. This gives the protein CASSHSGSYEQYF.